This TCR beta chain appears in the sequencing data of a study of cytomegalovirus exposure and HLA in healthy donors. Findings of the study overall: As confirmed in vitro, three CMV-associated chains were specific for CMV antigens. It was approximately 150 TCR beta chains that were listed as cytomegalovirus-associated.

As concerns this clone: Its antigen is unidentified.

The PCR was carried out with 60 Vbeta primers and 13 Jbeta primers. Sequencing was performed with immunoSEQ multiplex PCR; in TCRdb, only in-frame clones are kept and a portion is missing. Among 210,000 or so clones listed, less than 80% were seen once. The sequenced sample was PBMCs. This receptor was identified in a girl aged 2 to 10 in good health and CMV-seronegative.

The CDR3 DNA reads as TGTGCCAGCAGTGTGGCTAGCTATAGTGAGCAGTTCTTC. It specifies CASSVASYSEQFF. The chain is built from TRBV2 and TRBJ2-1; maybe TRBD2 (5 bases). Germline V lookup: CDR1 SNHLY, CDR2 FYNNEI. The V and J ends lost 4 bases and 9 bases respectively, with 13 bases between them. The CDR3 covers 13 residues. The whole variable domain, filled in from reference TRBV2 and TRBJ2-1, reads EPEVTQTPSHQVTQMGQEVILRCVPISNHLYFYWYRQILGQKVEFLVSFYNNEISEKSEIFDDQFSVERPDGSNFTLKIRSTKLEDSAMYFCASSVASYSEQFFGPGTRLTVL.